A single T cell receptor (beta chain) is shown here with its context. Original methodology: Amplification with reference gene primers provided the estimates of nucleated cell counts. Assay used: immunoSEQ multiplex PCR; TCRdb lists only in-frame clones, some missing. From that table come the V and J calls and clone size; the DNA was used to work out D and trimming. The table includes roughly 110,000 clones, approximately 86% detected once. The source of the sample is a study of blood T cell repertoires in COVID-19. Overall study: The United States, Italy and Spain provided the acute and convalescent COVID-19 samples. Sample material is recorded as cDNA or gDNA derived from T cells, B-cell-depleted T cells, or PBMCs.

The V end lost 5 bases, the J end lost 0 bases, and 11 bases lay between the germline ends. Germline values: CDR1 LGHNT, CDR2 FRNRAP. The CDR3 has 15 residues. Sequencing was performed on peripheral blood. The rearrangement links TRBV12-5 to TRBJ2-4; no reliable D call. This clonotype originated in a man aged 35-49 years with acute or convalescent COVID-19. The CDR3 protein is CASGPPLLAKNIQYF. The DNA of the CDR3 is TGTGCTAGTGGTCCCCCCCTACTAGCCAAAAACATTCAGTACTTC.